Following are 29 T cell receptor beta chains from one sample sequenced in a study of early T cells in non-severe SARS-CoV-2 infection. TCRdb re-called the 5' RACE reads with MiXCR, one entry per CDR3 protein. The sample includes about 90,000 distinct CDR3 sequences, about 12% of them seen just once. The sample in question was whole blood, obtained at baseline. All receptors derive from an adult who was a healthcare worker with PCR-confirmed SARS-CoV-2 infection or an uninfected control (not recorded which).

The chain couples TRBV5-1 to TRBJ2-2; the D is unclear. V lost 5 bases, J lost 3 bases, and 8 bases lay in between. Per germline, CDR1 SGHRS and CDR2 YFSETQ. This CDR3 comprises 13 residues. In DNA form, the CDR3 reads TGCGCCAGCAGTCGTGGGGACACCGGGGAGCTGTTTTTT. Protein: CASSRGDTGELFF.

This clonotype occurred a few times. J is TRBJ2-7 and V is TRBV7-3; 9 bases line up with TRBD2. This CDR3 is 15 amino acids long. Germline loops: CDR1 SGHTA, CDR2 FQGTGA. J was trimmed by 4 bases and V by 4 bases; bases with no gene match: 8. The CDR3 sequence is CASSSSSGSGYEQYF. The CDR3 DNA reads TGTGCCAGCAGCTCCAGTAGCGGGAGCGGTTACGAGCAGTACTTC.

This clonotype was seen a few times. The rearrangement uses TRBV18 and TRBJ2-7; D possibly corresponds to TRBD2 (6 bases). Deletions cut 4 bases from V and 6 bases from J, with 19 bases between. The CDR3 totals 15 residues. Germline assignment: CDR1 KGHSH and CDR2 LQKENI. The CDR3 sequence is CASSHGTPGTVEQYF. The CDR3 DNA follows: TGTGCCAGCTCACACGGGACGCCGGGGACTGTCGAGCAGTACTTC.

Only a few counts were recorded for this clonotype. The genes are TRBV10-1 and TRBJ1-1; no reliable D call. V lost 9 bases and J lost 0, with 11 bases in between. Germline loops: CDR1 WNHNN, CDR2 SYGVQD (reference sequence). This CDR3 comprises 13 residues. CDR3 amino acids: CASTKAMNTEAFF. The DNA for the CDR3 is TGCGCCAGTACCAAAGCAATGAACACTGAAGCTTTCTTT.

This clonotype was seen a single time. Its ends do not fully match the called genes, so a read error is possible. V gene TRBV18 combines with J gene TRBJ2-5; 9 nucleotides align to TRBD2. The CDR3 contains 17 residues. Germline CDR1 and CDR2: KGHSH and LQKENI. CDR3 in DNA: TGTACCAGCTCACCGCAGGTTCCGGGACTAGCCCAAGAGACCCAGTACTTC. It specifies CTSSPQVPGLAQETQYF.

The genes are TRBV29-1 and TRBJ1-2; no clear D. Trimming left V 3 bases short and J 8 bases short, with 1 base between. The CDR3 has 8 amino acids. The V gene's germline CDR1 is SQVTM and CDR2 ANQGSEA. This CDR3 is CSVEGYTF. Written as DNA, the CDR3 is TGCAGCGTTGAGGGCTACACCTTC.

The rearrangement links TRBV20-1 to TRBJ2-3; no clear D gene. The CDR3 spans 11 residues. Trimming removed 6 bases from V and 6 bases from J, with 10 bases in between. Germline loops: CDR1 DFQATT, CDR2 SNEGSKA (reference sequence). This CDR3 reads CSAPTLDTQYF. CDR3 bases: TGCAGTGCCCCTACCCTTGATACGCAGTATTTT.

In this sample, this clonotype turned up a few times. The chain combines TRBV9 with TRBJ2-1, with 9 bases that match TRBD2. This CDR3 comprises 15 residues. Germline loops: CDR1 SGDLS, CDR2 YYNGEE. J was trimmed by 8 bases and V by 2 bases; bases with no gene match: 8. The CDR3 bases are TGTGCCAGCAGCGTCTCTAGCGGGATCAGGTATGAGCAGTTCTTC. This sequence encodes CASSVSSGIRYEQFF.

In this sample, this clonotype turned up a few times. The rearrangement links TRBV3-1 to TRBJ2-2; D gene unclear. The CDR3 contains 13 residues. The germline V and J ends were trimmed by 2 bases and 2 bases, with 3 bases remaining between them. Looked up from germline, CDR1 is LGHDT and CDR2 is YNNKEL (reference sequence). In nucleotides, the CDR3 is TGTGCCAGCAGCCAACTTAACACCGGGGAGCTGTTTTTT. This gives the protein CASSQLNTGELFF.

This clonotype showed up just a few times. V is TRBV10-3 and J is TRBJ1-6; D remains unclear. The V gene lost 6 bases and the J gene lost 9 bases, with 15 bases spanning the gap. Per the germline V gene, CDR1 is ENHRY and CDR2 is SYGVKD. This CDR3 spans 14 amino acids. The CDR3 DNA reads TGTGCCATCAGGATGGACGGGGAGGTTTCACCCCTCCACTTT. Translated, it gives CAIRMDGEVSPLHF.

This clonotype was picked up a small number of times. This sequence joins TRBV5-1 and TRBJ2-7; no clear D gene. Deletions cut 4 bases from V and 2 bases from J, with 10 bases between. Germline assignment: CDR1 SGHRS and CDR2 YFSETQ. This CDR3 has 13 residues. Here the CDR3 DNA reads TGCGCCAGCAGCAGGGAAGCAACCTACGAGCAGTACTTC. This translates into CASSREATYEQYF.

There are a few counts of this clonotype. This chain uses TRBV3-1 with TRBJ2-3; perhaps TRBD2 as D (7 bases). Germline lookup yields CDR1 LGHDT and CDR2 YNNKEL (reference sequence). There are 15 residues in the CDR3. The germline V and J ends were trimmed by 1 base and 6 bases, with 14 bases remaining between them. The CDR3 DNA is TGTGCCAGCAGCCAAGGCCTAGGGGGGGCCGATACGCAGTATTTT. Protein product: CASSQGLGGADTQYF.

This clonotype was seen repeatedly, ten times or more. The J gene is TRBJ2-1, the V gene TRBV3-1; 8 nucleotides match TRBD2. The CDR3 totals 14 residues. V lost 1 base to trimming and J lost 15 bases; unmatched junction nucleotides: 11. Germline values: CDR1 LGHDT, CDR2 YNNKEL (reference sequence). DNA of the CDR3: TGTGCCAGCAGCCAAGGGGGCAGCGGGAGTTGGCCGTTCTTC. Translating it yields CASSQGGSGSWPFF.

This clonotype was observed at least ten times. This chain connects TRBV6-6 to TRBJ1-2; 9 nucleotides line up with TRBD1. Germline V gene data show CDR1 as MNHNY and CDR2 as SVGAGI (reference sequence). The trim removed 0 bases at V and 4 bases at J, leaving 12 bases unmatched. This CDR3 is built from 18 residues. CDR3 in amino acids: CASSYSIPGTGRSYGYTF. The CDR3 region has the DNA TGTGCCAGCAGTTACTCCATCCCCGGGACAGGGAGATCCTATGGCTACACCTTC.

The table lists this clonotype with a few counts. This CDR3 reads CASSAGRSGGYNEQFF. CDR3 bases: TGTGCCAGCAGTGCCGGACGGAGCGGGGGCTACAATGAGCAGTTCTTC. The chain couples TRBV2 to TRBJ2-1, with 8 nucleotides matching TRBD2. Looked up from germline, CDR1 is SNHLY and CDR2 is FYNNEI. The CDR3 totals 16 residues. V lost 4 bases, J lost 3 bases, and 8 bases stayed unmatched.

A few counts support this clonotype. The chain carries TRBV13 and TRBJ1-6; 10 bases fit TRBD1. This CDR3 comprises 18 residues. The ends lost 0 bases at V and 0 bases at J; junction bases unmatched: 2. CDR1 and CDR2 from the germline V gene are PRHDT and FYEKMQ (reference sequence). CDR3 loop: CASSLGDRGSSYNSPLHF. For the CDR3, the DNA is TGTGCCAGCAGCTTAGGGGACAGGGGGAGCTCCTATAATTCACCCCTCCACTTT.

The gene calls are TRBV4-1 and TRBJ1-2; the D is unclear. V was cut by 0 bases and J by 4 bases, with 15 bases left in between. The CDR3 contains 16 residues. CDR1 MGHRA and CDR2 YSYEKL come from the germline V gene. Here the CDR3 reads CASSQEVQSVIYGYTF. CDR3 sequence (DNA): TGCGCCAGCAGCCAAGAGGTCCAGTCAGTAATCTATGGCTACACCTTC.

This clonotype was picked up a small number of times. The rearrangement links TRBV19 to TRBJ2-1, with 7 positions matching TRBD1. This CDR3 spans 14 amino acids. CDR1 and CDR2 (germline): LNHDA, SQIVND (reference sequence). Germline trimming cut 8 bases from V and 3 bases from J; bases unmatched to any gene: 7. CDR3 loop: CASGRTGVYNEQFF. The CDR3 region has the DNA TGTGCCAGTGGAAGGACAGGCGTCTACAATGAGCAGTTCTTC.

In its sample, this clonotype was seen a few times. The CDR3 protein is CASSLDGQETQYF. In DNA form, the CDR3 reads TGTGCCAGCAGCTTAGACGGACAAGAGACCCAGTACTTC. The genes are TRBV7-3 and TRBJ2-5, with D hard to call. Per germline, CDR1 SGHTA and CDR2 FQGTGA. This CDR3 contains 13 residues. V gave up 2 bases and J gave up 2 bases, with 6 bases separating them. Based on the CDR3 plus reference TRBV7-3 and TRBJ2-5, the full variable domain is GAGVSQTPSNKVTEKGKYVELRCDPISGHTALYWYRQSLGQGPEFLIYFQGTGAADDSGLPNDRFFAVRPEGSVSTLKIQRTERGDSAVYLCASSLDGQETQYFGPGTRLLVL.

This clonotype has at least ten counts. The chain joins TRBV10-3 to TRBJ2-1, with a possible D match to TRBD2 (5 bases). The V gene lost 0 bases and the J gene lost 7 bases, with 10 bases spanning the gap. Per the germline V gene, CDR1 is ENHRY and CDR2 is SYGVKD. The CDR3 sequence is 14 residues long. CDR3 nucleotide sequence: TGTGCCATCAGTGAGTCGGGATCGGGGAATGAGCAGTTCTTC. It yields the protein CAISESGSGNEQFF.

In this sample, this clonotype turned up many times. The genes are TRBV18 and TRBJ2-3; D is unclear. The V end was cut by 4 bases, the J end by 1 base, with 9 bases between. Germline CDR1 KGHSH, CDR2 LQKENI. This CDR3 comprises 14 residues. The DNA of the CDR3 is TGTGCCAGCTCACTCCCGGTTGGCACAGATACGCAGTATTTT. Protein: CASSLPVGTDTQYF.

This clonotype was seen only a few times. The V gene is TRBV30, the J gene TRBJ1-1; D ambiguous. The CDR3 consists of 16 residues. CDR1 is GTSNPN, CDR2 SVGIG, per germline (reference sequence). V was pared by 1 base and J by 2 bases, with 17 bases between. The CDR3 region has the DNA TGTGCCTGGAGTGCCAACCCGGGCGCCCTCAACACTGAAGCTTTCTTT. Translated, it gives CAWSANPGALNTEAFF.

CDR3 nucleotide sequence: TGTGCCAGCAGGAAGACAGGGGGCGTCTCCTACGAGCAGTACTTC. Its protein is CASRKTGGVSYEQYF. The genes are TRBV6-5 and TRBJ2-7; 10 bases agree with TRBD1. The CDR3 runs to 15 residues. V was pared by 6 bases and J by 0 bases, with 5 bases of the junction left unmatched. Germline V gives CDR1 MNHEY, CDR2 SVGAGI.

The chain links TRBV29-1 to TRBJ2-5; no firm D call. The CDR3 totals 13 residues. CDR1 is SQVTM and CDR2 is ANQGSEA in the germline V gene. Trimming removed 7 bases at V and 6 bases at J, with 18 bases between. CDR3 amino acids: CSGDSPGWKTQYF. CDR3 coding DNA: TGCAGCGGGGATAGCCCAGGTTGGAAGACCCAGTACTTC.

This clonotype has a handful of counts. The CDR3 protein is CASSGRAGGSGELFF. Here the CDR3 DNA reads TGTGCCAGCAGCGGGCGTGCAGGGGGCTCCGGGGAGCTGTTTTTT. This rearrangement joins TRBV9 to TRBJ2-2; TRBD1 matches 8 bases. The junction had 7 bases not matched to a gene; V was cut back by 3 bases and J by 6 bases. Germline values: CDR1 SGDLS, CDR2 YYNGEE. The CDR3 sequence is 15 residues long.

This chain joins TRBV11-3 and TRBJ1-2, with 9 nucleotides matching TRBD1. This CDR3 is 13 amino acids long. The trim removed 6 bases at V and 8 bases at J, leaving 7 bases unmatched. CDR1 is SGHNT, CDR2 YENEEA, per germline. The CDR3 region has the DNA TGTGCCAGCAGGGTTACAGGGGGCGGCGGCTACACCTTC. Protein product: CASRVTGGGGYTF.

The chain carries TRBV12-3 or TRBV12-4 and TRBJ2-1, with D possibly matching TRBD2 (6 bases). The CDR3 runs to 11 residues. The V end lost 6 bases, the J end lost 10 bases, and 10 bases lay between the germline ends. The CDR3 DNA follows: TGTGCCAGCAGGTTTGCGGGGGAGCAGTTCTTC. Amino acids: CASRFAGEQFF.

This clonotype has only a few counts. The rearrangement links TRBV13 to TRBJ2-5; 8 bases match TRBD2. J was trimmed by 1 base and V by 3 bases; bases with no gene match: 7. The CDR3 is 16 amino acids. The V gene's germline CDR1 is PRHDT and CDR2 FYEKMQ (reference sequence). CDR3 DNA: TGTGCCAGCAGCTTTTTAGAGCGGGGGCTCCAAGAGACCCAGTACTTC. Translating gives CASSFLERGLQETQYF.

J is TRBJ2-5 and V is TRBV7-3, with TRBD1 matching 11 bases. This CDR3 spans 14 amino acids. V was clipped by 5 bases and J by 6 bases; unmatched bases: 5. The germline gives CDR1 SGHTA, CDR2 FQGTGA. This chain's CDR3 is CASSGTGGEKTQYF. CDR3 in DNA: TGTGCCAGCAGCGGGACAGGGGGTGAGAAGACCCAGTACTTC.